Each of the 23 T cell receptor beta chains below was sequenced from the same sample in a study of blood T cell repertoires in COVID-19. The method was immunoSEQ multiplex PCR; TCRdb's version includes in-frame clones alone and lacks a portion of them. Among about 220,000 clones listed, around four fifths were seen once. Sequenced sample: PBMCs or T cells enriched from blood (not recorded which). The receptor set was obtained from a man in his forties who had recovered from COVID-19.

The gene calls are TRBV7-2 and TRBJ2-7; no definite D call. Trimming cost V 4 bases and J 0 bases, with 4 bases left between them. CDR1 is SGHTA and CDR2 is FQGNSA in the germline V gene. The CDR3 length is 12 residues. In DNA, the CDR3 is TGTGCCAGCAGCTCGTCCTCCTACGAGCAGTACTTC. Translation gives CASSSSSYEQYF.

This rearrangement joins TRBV5-1 to TRBJ2-5; the match to TRBD2 covers 11 bases. There are 16 residues in the CDR3. V was pared by 4 bases and J by 5 bases, with 10 bases of the junction left unmatched. Germline lookup yields CDR1 SGHRS and CDR2 YFSETQ. The CDR3 protein is CASSIAPSGGSETQYF. CDR3 coding DNA: TGCGCCAGCAGCATCGCTCCTAGCGGGGGGAGCGAGACCCAGTACTTC. Drawing the rest from reference TRBV5-1 and TRBJ2-5, the complete variable domain is KAGVTQTPRYLIKTRGQQVTLSCSPISGHRSVSWYQQTPGQGLQFLFEYFSETQRNKGNFPGRFSGRQFSNSRSEMNVSTLELGDSALYLCASSIAPSGGSETQYFGPGTRLLVL.

This clone came up once. This chain uses TRBV7-9 with TRBJ1-6, with D unresolved. CDR1 is SEHNR, CDR2 FQNEAQ, per germline (reference sequence). With 1 base removed from V and 10 bases from J, the gap between germline ends came to 8 bases. This CDR3 is 13 amino acids long. The CDR3 is CASSLGAGSPLHF. In DNA, the CDR3 is TGTGCCAGCAGCTTAGGAGCGGGGTCACCCCTCCACTTT.

This chain connects TRBV6-4 to TRBJ2-3; 9 bases match TRBD2. The CDR3 is 15 residues long. Germline V gene data show CDR1 as MRHNA and CDR2 as SNTAGT. The V and J ends lost 7 bases and 6 bases, in that order; junction bases with no gene match: 11. CDR3 DNA sequence: TGTGCCAGCAAAGAGGAGGCGGGAGGGCCGGATACGCAGTATTTT. Encoded protein: CASKEEAGGPDTQYF.

This chain links TRBV13 with TRBJ2-2, with 10 bases aligning to TRBD2. Trimming removed 7 bases from V and 2 bases from J; junction bases left unmatched: 10. The CDR3 contains 17 residues. Germline lookup yields CDR1 PRHDT and CDR2 FYEKMQ (reference sequence). CDR3 in DNA: TGTGCCAGCACCTGGGGAGCGGGGGGGATCAACACCGGGGAGCTGTTTTTT. Translated: CASTWGAGGINTGELFF.

V usage is TRBV3-1 (or the pseudogene TRBV3-2) and J usage is TRBJ2-3, with D perhaps TRBD2 (6 bases). V lost 0 bases, J lost 3 bases, and 13 bases lay in between. This CDR3 contains 16 residues. Germline V lookup: CDR1 LGHDT, CDR2 YNNKEL (reference sequence). Written as DNA, the CDR3 is TGTGCCAGCAGCCAAGATCGGGGGTTAAGGACAGATACGCAGTATTTT. Translation: CASSQDRGLRTDTQYF.

This chain connects TRBV10-3 to TRBJ2-7, with a possible D match to TRBD2 (7 bases). V lost 3 bases and J 3 bases, leaving 21 bases between the germline ends. Germline CDR1 reads ENHRY; CDR2 reads SYGVKD. There are 17 residues in the CDR3. CDR3 sequence (DNA): TGTGCCATCAGTGACCCCAGCCGTGGCGGGGGCATCTACGAGCAGTACTTC. Residues: CAISDPSRGGGIYEQYF.

The rearrangement uses TRBV6-5 and TRBJ2-5; possible D gene TRBD1, 5 bases. The germline V and J ends were trimmed by 8 bases and 3 bases, with 16 bases remaining between them. The CDR3 is 14 residues long. Germline V CDR1 and CDR2: MNHEY, SVGAGI. The CDR3, as DNA: TGTGCCAGCTCTGCTCCAGGGTTCAAAGAGACCCAGTACTTC. Amino acid sequence: CASSAPGFKETQYF.

The V and J genes are TRBV28 and TRBJ1-3; no firm D call. Germline CDR1 reads MDHEN; CDR2 reads SYDVKM. The CDR3 totals 15 residues. V lost 5 bases and J lost 2, with 13 bases in between. The CDR3 protein is CASSTGFTPGNTIYF. CDR3 sequence (DNA): TGTGCCAGCAGTACCGGTTTTACTCCTGGAAACACCATATATTTT.

The chain carries TRBV19 and TRBJ2-1; D not certain. The CDR3 is 15 residues long. Germline V lookup: CDR1 LNHDA, CDR2 SQIVND (reference sequence). V dropped 1 base and J dropped 0 bases, with 7 bases sitting between them. This CDR3 reads CASSIGLNSYNEQFF. In nucleotides, the CDR3 is TGTGCCAGTAGTATAGGACTCAACTCCTACAATGAGCAGTTCTTC.

J is TRBJ2-1 and V is TRBV7-7, with 8 bases lining up with TRBD2. CDR3 size: 16 residues. Germline V CDR1 and CDR2: SSHAT, FNYEAQ (reference sequence). V lost 3 bases and J lost 4; bases outside the gene matches: 8. The CDR3 DNA reads TGTGCCAGCAGCTTGACTCGGGGGGGAACTTACAATGAGCAGTTCTTC. It codes for CASSLTRGGTYNEQFF.

The rearrangement joins TRBV20-1 to TRBJ1-6, with D unclear. The CDR3 loop spans 11 amino acids. Germline CDR1 is DFQATT and CDR2 is SNEGSKA (reference sequence). The ends were cut back, 6 bases at V and 6 bases at J, with 6 bases in the middle. The CDR3 DNA sequence: TGCAGTGCCCGCGGTAATTCACCCCTCCACTTT. Residues: CSARGNSPLHF.

This chain connects TRBV24-1 to TRBJ1-1; D is unclear. With 3 bases removed from V and 7 bases from J, the gap between germline ends came to 14 bases. The CDR3 has 14 residues. Germline V gives CDR1 KGHDR, CDR2 SFDVKD. The CDR3: CATSDRGPVSEAFF. CDR3 nucleotides: TGTGCCACCAGTGATCGCGGTCCAGTCAGTGAAGCTTTCTTT.

This sequence joins TRBV27 and TRBJ1-6; the D is unclear. The germline gives CDR1 MNHEY, CDR2 SMNVEV (reference sequence). The CDR3 totals 13 residues. Trimming left V 2 bases short and J 7 bases short, with 6 bases between. In nucleotides, the CDR3 is TGTGCCAGCAGTTTACGGGTAAATTCACCCCTCCACTTT. Translated: CASSLRVNSPLHF.

The chain combines TRBV5-1 with TRBJ1-2; the D gene is possibly TRBD1 (6 bases). V was trimmed by 4 bases and J by 0 bases, leaving 19 bases between them. Germline CDR1 SGHRS, CDR2 YFSETQ. The CDR3 extends over 17 amino acids. Here the CDR3 reads CASSPNPQGSANYGYTF. CDR3 DNA: TGCGCCAGCAGCCCGAACCCGCAGGGGTCGGCTAACTATGGCTACACCTTC.

V gene TRBV7-8 combines with J gene TRBJ1-6; D is ambiguous. V was clipped by 4 bases and J by 9 bases, with 13 bases between them. Germline CDR1 is SGHVS and CDR2 is FQNEAQ. This CDR3 is built from 14 residues. CDR3 DNA: TGTGCCAGCAGCTCCGGGAGGGAAATTTCACCCCTCCACTTT. Translation gives CASSSGREISPLHF.

The V call is TRBV4-1, the J call TRBJ2-5; 8 bases line up with TRBD2. The trim removed 2 bases at V and 1 base at J, leaving 3 bases unmatched. The CDR3 has 15 residues. Per germline, CDR1 MGHRA and CDR2 YSYEKL. The CDR3 protein is CASSQQLAVQETQYF. CDR3 nucleotide sequence: TGCGCCAGCAGCCAACAACTAGCGGTCCAAGAGACCCAGTACTTC.

The J gene is TRBJ1-2, the V gene TRBV28, with 8 bases matching TRBD1. The J segment lost 4 bases and the V segment lost 2 bases, leaving 15 bases of the junction unmatched. CDR1 and CDR2 (germline): MDHEN, SYDVKM. The CDR3 consists of 18 residues. This CDR3 reads CASSLTGTGRLGGYGYTF. The CDR3 nucleotides read TGTGCCAGCAGTTTAACCGGGACAGGCAGGCTCGGGGGCTATGGCTACACCTTC.

The chain's CDR3 is CASRAAGTPQTHEQYF. The CDR3, as DNA: TGCGCCAGCAGGGCCGCCGGGACACCCCAGACCCACGAGCAGTACTTC. This chain links TRBV5-1 with TRBJ2-7; a weak D match, TRBD1 (6 bases). V lost 5 bases, J lost 5 bases, and 23 bases lay in between. This CDR3 is 16 amino acids long. Looked up from germline, CDR1 is SGHRS and CDR2 is YFSETQ.

This clone is a singleton in its sample. V gene TRBV28 combines with J gene TRBJ2-5, with TRBD1 identical over 9 bases. Per germline, CDR1 MDHEN and CDR2 SYDVKM. There are 15 residues in the CDR3. The ends lost 6 bases at V and 7 bases at J; junction bases unmatched: 12. CDR3 nucleotides: TGTGCCAGCAGCCGGACGGGGACAGGGTTTGGGACCCAGTACTTC. It encodes CASSRTGTGFGTQYF. The whole variable domain, filled in from reference TRBV28 and TRBJ2-5, reads DVKVTQSSRYLVKRTGEKVFLECVQDMDHENMFWYRQDPGLGLRLIYFSYDVKMKEKGDIPEGYSVSREKKERFSLILESASTNQTSMYLCASSRTGTGFGTQYFGPGTRLLVL.

This clone appeared once. This chain links TRBV6-1 with TRBJ1-2; D is unresolved. The CDR3 has 13 residues. Germline CDR1 and CDR2: MNHNS and SASEGT. Between the trimmed V and J ends, which lost 3 bases and 2 bases, there was a span of 7 bases. Here the CDR3 DNA reads TGTGCCAGCAGTGATCGGGAGAACTATGGCTACACCTTC. Its translation is CASSDRENYGYTF.

The chain is built from TRBV5-4 and TRBJ2-2; 10 bases line up with TRBD2. CDR1 and CDR2 (germline): SGHNT, YYREEE (reference sequence). J lost 8 bases, V lost 4 bases, and 14 bases had no gene match. The CDR3 is made up of 17 amino acids. The CDR3 loop reads CASSASTSGPYLGELFF. DNA of the CDR3: TGTGCCAGCAGCGCCTCGACTAGCGGGCCTTATCTAGGGGAGCTGTTTTTT.

The chain is built from TRBV6-4 and TRBJ1-2; a weak D match, TRBD1 (5 bases). Germline V CDR1 and CDR2: MRHNA, SNTAGT. The CDR3 consists of 15 residues. Deletions cut 8 bases from V and 8 bases from J, with 24 bases between. CDR3 region: CASSQGSGLVRGYTF. In DNA form, the CDR3 reads TGTGCCAGCTCCCAGGGATCAGGATTGGTACGCGGCTACACCTTC.